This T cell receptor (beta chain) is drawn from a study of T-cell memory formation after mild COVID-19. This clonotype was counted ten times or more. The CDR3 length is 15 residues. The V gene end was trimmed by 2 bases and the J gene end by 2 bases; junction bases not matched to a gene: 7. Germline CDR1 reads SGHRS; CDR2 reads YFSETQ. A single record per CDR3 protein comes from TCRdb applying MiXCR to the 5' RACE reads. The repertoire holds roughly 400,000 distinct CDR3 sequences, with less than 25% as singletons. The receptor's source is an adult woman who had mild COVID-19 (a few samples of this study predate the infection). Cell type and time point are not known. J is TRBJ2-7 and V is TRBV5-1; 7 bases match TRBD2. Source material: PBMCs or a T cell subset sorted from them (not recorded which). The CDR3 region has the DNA TGCGCCAGCAGCTTTCGTGGCGGGGGAACCTACGAGCAGTACTTC. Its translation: CASSFRGGGTYEQYF.